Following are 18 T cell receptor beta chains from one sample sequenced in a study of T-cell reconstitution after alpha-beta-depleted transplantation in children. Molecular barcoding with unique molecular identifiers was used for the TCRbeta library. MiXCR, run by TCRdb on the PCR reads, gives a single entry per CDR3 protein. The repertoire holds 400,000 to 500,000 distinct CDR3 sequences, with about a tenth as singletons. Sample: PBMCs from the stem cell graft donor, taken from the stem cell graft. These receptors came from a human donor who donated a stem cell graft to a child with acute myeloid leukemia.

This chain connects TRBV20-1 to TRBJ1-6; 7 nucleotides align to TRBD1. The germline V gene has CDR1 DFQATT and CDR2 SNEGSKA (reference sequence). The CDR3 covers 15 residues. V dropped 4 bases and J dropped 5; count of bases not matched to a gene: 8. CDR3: CSAKPSTGNNSPLHF. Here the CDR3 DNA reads TGCAGTGCTAAACCGTCGACAGGGAATAATTCACCCCTCCACTTT.

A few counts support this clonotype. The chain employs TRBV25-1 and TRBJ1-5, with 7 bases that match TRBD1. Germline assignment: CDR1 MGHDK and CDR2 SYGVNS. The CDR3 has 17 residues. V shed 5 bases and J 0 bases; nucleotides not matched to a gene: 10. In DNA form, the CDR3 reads TGTGCCAGCAGTCCGGGACAGCCACCCTATAGCAATCAGCCCCAGCATTTT. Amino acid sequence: CASSPGQPPYSNQPQHF.

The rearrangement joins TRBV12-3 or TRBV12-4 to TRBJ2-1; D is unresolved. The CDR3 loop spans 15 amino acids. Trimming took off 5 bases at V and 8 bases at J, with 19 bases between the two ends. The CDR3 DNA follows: TGTGCCAGCAGTCCCCGGTCCCCGTCCGGCGATGAGCAGTTCTTC. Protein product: CASSPRSPSGDEQFF.

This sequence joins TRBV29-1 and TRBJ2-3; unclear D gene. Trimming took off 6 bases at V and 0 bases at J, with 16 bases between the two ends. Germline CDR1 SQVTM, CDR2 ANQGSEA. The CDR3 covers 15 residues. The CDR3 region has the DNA TGCAGCGTCCCCGGCCTCTTTTCTAGCACAGATACGCAGTATTTT. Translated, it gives CSVPGLFSSTDTQYF.

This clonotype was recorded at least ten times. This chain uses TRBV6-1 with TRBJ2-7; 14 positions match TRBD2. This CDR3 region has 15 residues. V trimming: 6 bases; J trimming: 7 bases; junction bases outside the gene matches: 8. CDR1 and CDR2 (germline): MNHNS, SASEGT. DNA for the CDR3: TGTGCCAGCAGCACCGGGACTAGCGGGAGTTATGAGCAGTACTTC. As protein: CASSTGTSGSYEQYF.

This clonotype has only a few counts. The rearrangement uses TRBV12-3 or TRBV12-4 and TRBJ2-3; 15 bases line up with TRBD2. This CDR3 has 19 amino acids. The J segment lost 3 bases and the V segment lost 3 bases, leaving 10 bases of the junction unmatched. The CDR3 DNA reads TGTGCCAGCAGTTTTGGGACTAGCGGGAGGCCTGACGGGACAGATACGCAGTATTTT. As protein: CASSFGTSGRPDGTDTQYF.

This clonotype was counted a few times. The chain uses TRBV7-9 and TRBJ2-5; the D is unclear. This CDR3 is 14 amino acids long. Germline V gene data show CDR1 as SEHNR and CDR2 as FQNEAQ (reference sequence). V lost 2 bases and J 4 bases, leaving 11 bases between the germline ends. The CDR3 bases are TGTGCCAGCAGCTTACAGGTAGACCCAGAGACCCAGTACTTC. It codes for CASSLQVDPETQYF.

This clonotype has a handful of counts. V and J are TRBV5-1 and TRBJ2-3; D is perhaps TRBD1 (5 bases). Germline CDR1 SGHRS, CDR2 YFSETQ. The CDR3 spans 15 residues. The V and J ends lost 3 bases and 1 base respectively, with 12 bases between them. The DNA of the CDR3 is TGCGCCAGCAGCTCCAGGGTTGTCGGCACAGATACGCAGTATTTT. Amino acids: CASSSRVVGTDTQYF.

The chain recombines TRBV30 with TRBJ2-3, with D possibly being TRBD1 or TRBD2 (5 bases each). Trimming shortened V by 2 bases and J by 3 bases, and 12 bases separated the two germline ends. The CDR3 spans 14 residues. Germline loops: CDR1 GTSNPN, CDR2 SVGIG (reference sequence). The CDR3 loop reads CAWSRGGGTDTQYF. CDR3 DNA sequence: TGTGCCTGGAGTAGGGGCGGAGGTACAGATACGCAGTATTTT.

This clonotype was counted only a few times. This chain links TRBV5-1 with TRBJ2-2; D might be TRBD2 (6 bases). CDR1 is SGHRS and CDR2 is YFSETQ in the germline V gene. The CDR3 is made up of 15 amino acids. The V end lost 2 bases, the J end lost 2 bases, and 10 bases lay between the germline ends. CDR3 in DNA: TGCGCCAGCAGCTTCTGGACTACCAACACCGGGGAGCTGTTTTTT. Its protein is CASSFWTTNTGELFF. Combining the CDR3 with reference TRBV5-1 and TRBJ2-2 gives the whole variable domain KAGVTQTPRYLIKTRGQQVTLSCSPISGHRSVSWYQQTPGQGLQFLFEYFSETQRNKGNFPGRFSGRQFSNSRSEMNVSTLELGDSALYLCASSFWTTNTGELFFGEGSRLTVL.

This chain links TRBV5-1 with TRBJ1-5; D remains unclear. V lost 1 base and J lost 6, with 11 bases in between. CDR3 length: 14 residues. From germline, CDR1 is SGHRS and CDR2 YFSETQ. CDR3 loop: CASSLFGLGQPQHF. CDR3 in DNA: TGCGCCAGCAGCTTGTTCGGGCTCGGTCAGCCCCAGCATTTT.

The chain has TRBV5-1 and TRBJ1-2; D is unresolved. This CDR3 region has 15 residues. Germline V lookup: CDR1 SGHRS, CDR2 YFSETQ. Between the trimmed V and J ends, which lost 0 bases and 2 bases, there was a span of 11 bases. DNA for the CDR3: TGCGCCAGCAGCTTGGGGGGAGGCCCCAACTATGGCTACACCTTC. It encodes CASSLGGGPNYGYTF.

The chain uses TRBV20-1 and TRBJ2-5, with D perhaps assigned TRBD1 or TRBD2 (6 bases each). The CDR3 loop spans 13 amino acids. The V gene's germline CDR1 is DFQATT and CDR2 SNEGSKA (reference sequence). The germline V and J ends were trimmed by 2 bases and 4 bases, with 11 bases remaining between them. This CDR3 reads CSARRGQGETQYF. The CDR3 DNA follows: TGCAGTGCTAGACGGGGGCAAGGAGAGACCCAGTACTTC.

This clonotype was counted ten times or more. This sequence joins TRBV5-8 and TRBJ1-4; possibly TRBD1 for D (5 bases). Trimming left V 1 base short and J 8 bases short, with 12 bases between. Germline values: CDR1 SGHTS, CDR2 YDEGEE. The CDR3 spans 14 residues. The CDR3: CASSLYRLSEKLFF. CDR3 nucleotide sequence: TGTGCCAGCAGCTTGTACAGGCTTTCGGAAAAACTGTTTTTT.

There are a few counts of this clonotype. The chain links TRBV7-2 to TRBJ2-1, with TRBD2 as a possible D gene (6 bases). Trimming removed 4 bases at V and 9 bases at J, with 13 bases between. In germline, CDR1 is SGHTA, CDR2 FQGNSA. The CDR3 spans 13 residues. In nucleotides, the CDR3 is TGTGCCAGCAGCTCCGGGGGTTTTAGTGAGCAGTTCTTC. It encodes CASSSGGFSEQFF.

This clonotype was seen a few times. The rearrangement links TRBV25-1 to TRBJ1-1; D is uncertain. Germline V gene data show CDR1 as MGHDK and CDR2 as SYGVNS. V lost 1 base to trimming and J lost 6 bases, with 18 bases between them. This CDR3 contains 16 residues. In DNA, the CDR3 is TGTGCCAGCAGTGAATCCCCCCTCATGGATTGGGCTGAAGCTTTCTTT. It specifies CASSESPLMDWAEAFF.

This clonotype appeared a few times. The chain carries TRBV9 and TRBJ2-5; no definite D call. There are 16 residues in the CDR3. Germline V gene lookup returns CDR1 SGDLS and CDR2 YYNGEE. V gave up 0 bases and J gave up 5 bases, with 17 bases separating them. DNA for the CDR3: TGTGCCAGCAGCGTAGCTGACGGGTTTCCGTACGAGACCCAGTACTTC. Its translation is CASSVADGFPYETQYF.

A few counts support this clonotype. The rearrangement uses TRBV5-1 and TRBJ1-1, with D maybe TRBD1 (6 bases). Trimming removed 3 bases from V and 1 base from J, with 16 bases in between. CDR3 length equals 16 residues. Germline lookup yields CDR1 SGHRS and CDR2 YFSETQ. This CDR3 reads CASSYIGGQTNTEAFF. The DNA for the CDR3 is TGCGCCAGCAGCTACATCGGGGGACAAACGAACACTGAAGCTTTCTTT.